These 8 T cell receptor beta chains originate from one sample sequenced in a study of molecular identifiers for immune sequencing clone quantification. TCRdb processed the PCR reads anew with MiXCR; each CDR3 protein has one entry. The profile covers 490,000 or so distinct CDR3 sequences, with around 23% appearing a single time and just over 0.75% taken by the ten largest. Sample: naive CD8+ T cells from blood, with Jurkat cell RNA spiked in. Documented subset: FACS-sorted CD8+CD4-CCR7+CD45RA+ naive T cells. These TCRs come from a human donor in good health. Some libraries in this study had Jurkat cell RNA spiked in.

The chain uses TRBV6-5 and TRBJ1-1; D remains unclear. Looked up from germline, CDR1 is MNHEY and CDR2 is SVGAGI. Trimming stripped 5 bases from V and 2 bases from J, with 12 bases between. This CDR3 contains 14 residues. The CDR3 DNA sequence: TGTGCCAGCAGTCCCCAGCCATTTAACACTGAAGCTTTCTTT. This codes for CASSPQPFNTEAFF.

The chain combines TRBV6-5 with TRBJ2-3, with 8 bases aligning to TRBD1. The CDR3 loop spans 17 amino acids. V trimming: 8 bases; J trimming: 0 bases; junction bases outside the gene matches: 13. Germline CDR1 reads MNHEY; CDR2 reads SVGAGI. CDR3 amino acids: CASVGQGLEASTDTQYF. The CDR3 DNA reads as TGTGCCAGCGTAGGACAGGGACTGGAGGCTAGCACAGATACGCAGTATTTT.

The chain is built from TRBV6-2 or TRBV6-3 and TRBJ2-1; D possibly matches TRBD1 or TRBD2 (5 bases each). This CDR3 has 15 residues. Trimming left V 4 bases short and J 8 bases short, with 18 bases between. Germline V gene lookup returns CDR1 MNHEY and CDR2 SVGEGT. The CDR3 sequence: CASSLQTTLGDEQFF. The CDR3 DNA follows: TGTGCCAGCAGTTTACAGACTACCCTGGGGGATGAGCAGTTCTTC.

V gene TRBV28 combines with J gene TRBJ1-2, with 7 bases lining up with TRBD1. The germline CDR1 and CDR2 sequences are MDHEN and SYDVKM. This CDR3 has 15 amino acids. Trimming at V came to 2 bases and at J to 1 base, leaving 4 bases not matched to a gene. CDR3 sequence reads: CASSLTTGYNYGYTF. The CDR3 nucleotides read TGTGCCAGCAGTTTAACGACAGGGTATAACTATGGCTACACCTTC.

V usage is TRBV25-1 and J usage is TRBJ2-6; no definite D call. Trimming cost V 7 bases and J 6 bases, with 10 bases left between them. CDR1 is MGHDK, CDR2 SYGVNS, per germline. This CDR3 is built from 13 residues. CDR3 loop: CASTHSKANVLTF. The CDR3 nucleotides read TGTGCCAGCACCCATTCTAAGGCCAACGTCCTGACTTTC.

A few counts support this clonotype. V usage is TRBV30 and J usage is TRBJ2-2; D may be TRBD1 or TRBD2 (5 bases each). V was pared by 3 bases and J by 5 bases, with 7 bases between. Germline V lookup: CDR1 GTSNPN, CDR2 SVGIG (reference sequence). The CDR3 covers 12 residues. The CDR3 nucleotides are TGTGCCTGGAGGTGGGGGACCGGGGAGCTGTTTTTT. Its translation is CAWRWGTGELFF.

This clonotype was observed many times. The rearrangement joins TRBV6-2 or TRBV6-3 to TRBJ2-2; 10 bases are a match to TRBD1. The CDR3 is made up of 17 amino acids. Germline assignment: CDR1 MNHEY and CDR2 SVGEGT. Unmatched junction bases numbered 13, after V lost 8 bases and J lost 4 bases. CDR3 in DNA: TGTGCCAGCTTCTATCCAGGGACAGGGGCGGTCACCGGGGAGCTGTTTTTT. Its translation is CASFYPGTGAVTGELFF.

The V call is TRBV27, the J call TRBJ1-2; 8 nucleotides match TRBD1. The CDR3 sequence is 17 residues long. Germline assignment: CDR1 MNHEY and CDR2 SMNVEV (reference sequence). V lost 4 bases and J lost 1; bases outside the gene matches: 11. This CDR3 reads CASSSTSQGARNYGYTF. CDR3 bases: TGTGCCAGCAGTTCAACAAGTCAGGGGGCGCGTAACTATGGCTACACCTTC.